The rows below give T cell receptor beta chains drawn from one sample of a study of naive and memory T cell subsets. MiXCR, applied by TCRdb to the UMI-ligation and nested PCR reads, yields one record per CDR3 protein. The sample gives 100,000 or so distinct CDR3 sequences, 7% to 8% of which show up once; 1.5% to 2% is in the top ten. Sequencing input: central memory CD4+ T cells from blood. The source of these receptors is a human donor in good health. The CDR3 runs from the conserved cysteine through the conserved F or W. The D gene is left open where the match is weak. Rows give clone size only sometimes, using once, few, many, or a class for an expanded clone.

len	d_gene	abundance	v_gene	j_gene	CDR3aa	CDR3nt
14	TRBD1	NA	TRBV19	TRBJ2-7	CASKTGAAAYEQYF	TGTGCCAGTAAAACAGGGGCAGCAGCCTACGAGCAGTACTTC
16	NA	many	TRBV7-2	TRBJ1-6	CASSGYHHTGPAPLHF	TGTGCCAGCAGCGGCTACCATCATACAGGGCCCGCACCCCTCCACTTT
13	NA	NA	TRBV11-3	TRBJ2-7	CASSPGESDEQYF	TGTGCCAGCAGCCCAGGGGAATCGGACGAGCAGTACTTC
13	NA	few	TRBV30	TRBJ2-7	CAWSTTATYEQYF	TGTGCCTGGAGTACGACGGCGACCTACGAGCAGTACTTC
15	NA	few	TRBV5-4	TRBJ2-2	CASSQDSLNTGELFF	TGTGCCAGCAGCCAAGACAGCTTGAACACCGGGGAGCTGTTTTTT
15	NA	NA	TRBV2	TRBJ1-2	CASSRFTGGEDGYTF	TGTGCCAGCAGTAGATTTACAGGAGGCGAGGATGGCTACACCTTC
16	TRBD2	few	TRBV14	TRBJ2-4	CASSPGLVVPKNIQYF	TGTGCCAGCAGCCCAGGACTAGTTGTTCCCAAAAACATTCAGTACTTC
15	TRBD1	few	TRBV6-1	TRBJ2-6	CASRPGGSGANVLTF	TGTGCCAGCAGGCCAGGGGGCTCTGGGGCCAACGTCCTGACTTTC
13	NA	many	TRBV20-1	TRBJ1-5	CSARARGDGPQHF	TGCAGTGCTAGAGCCCGGGGGGATGGGCCCCAGCATTTT
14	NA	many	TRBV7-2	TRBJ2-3	CASSRREYTDTQYF	TGTGCCAGCAGCCGACGGGAGTACACAGATACGCAGTATTTT
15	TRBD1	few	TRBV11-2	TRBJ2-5	CASSPGFRDSETQYF	TGTGCCAGCAGCCCTGGGTTCCGGGACAGTGAGACCCAGTACTTC
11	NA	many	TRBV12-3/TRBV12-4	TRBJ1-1	CASSSRYRAFF	TGTGCCAGCAGTTCTAGATACCGAGCTTTCTTT
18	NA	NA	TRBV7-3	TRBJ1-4	CASSLIFTGTSRFEKLFF	TGTGCCAGCAGCTTAATATTTACGGGGACATCCAGGTTCGAAAAACTGTTTTTT
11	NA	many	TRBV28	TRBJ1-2	CASFKNYGYTF	TGTGCCAGCTTCAAGAACTATGGCTACACCTTC
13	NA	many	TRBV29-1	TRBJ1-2	CSVVRGSAYGYTF	TGCAGCGTGGTTAGGGGGTCGGCCTATGGCTACACCTTC
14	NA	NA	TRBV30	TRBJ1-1	CACRVGPEVTEAFF	TGTGCCTGCAGAGTCGGCCCCGAGGTCACTGAAGCTTTCTTT
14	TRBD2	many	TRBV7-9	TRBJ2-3	CASSSSAGGDTQYF	TGTGCCAGCAGCTCCAGCGCGGGAGGAGATACGCAGTATTTT
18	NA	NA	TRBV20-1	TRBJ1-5	CSARKAGQNQYSNQPQHF	TGCAGTGCTAGAAAGGCCGGACAGAACCAGTATAGCAATCAGCCCCAGCATTTT
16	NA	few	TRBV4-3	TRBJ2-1	CASSQDTREFYNEQFF	TGCGCCAGCAGCCAAGACACCCGGGAGTTCTACAATGAGCAGTTCTTC
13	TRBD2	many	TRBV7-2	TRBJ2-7	CASSSFSGSEQYF	TGTGCCAGCAGCTCATTTAGCGGGAGCGAGCAGTACTTC
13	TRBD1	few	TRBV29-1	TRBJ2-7	CSVGRDRGNEQYF	TGCAGCGTTGGACGGGACAGGGGGAACGAGCAGTACTTC
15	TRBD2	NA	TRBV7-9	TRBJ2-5	CASSLLAGGTETQYF	TGTGCCAGCAGCCTTCTTGCGGGGGGGACGGAGACCCAGTACTTC
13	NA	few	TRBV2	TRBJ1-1	CASQDGGSTEAFF	TGTGCCAGCCAAGACGGCGGGTCCACTGAAGCTTTCTTT
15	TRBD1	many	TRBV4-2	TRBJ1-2	CASSQDLAGGYGYTF	TGTGCCAGCAGCCAAGATTTGGCAGGGGGCTATGGCTACACCTTC
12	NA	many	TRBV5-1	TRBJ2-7	CASSLGLREQYF	TGCGCCAGCAGCTTGGGACTGAGAGAGCAGTACTTC
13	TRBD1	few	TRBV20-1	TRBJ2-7	CSAPWTGSYEQYF	TGCAGTGCACCCTGGACAGGCTCCTACGAGCAGTACTTC
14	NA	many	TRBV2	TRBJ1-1	CASSEAGQRTEAFF	TGTGCCAGCAGTGAAGCGGGGCAACGAACTGAAGCTTTCTTT
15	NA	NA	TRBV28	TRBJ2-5	CASSLRQGGAQTQYF	TGTGCCAGCAGTTTAAGGCAGGGGGGCGCGCAGACCCAGTACTTC
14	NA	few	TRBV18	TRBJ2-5	CASSPSDPRETQYF	TGTGCCAGCTCACCATCTGACCCAAGGGAGACCCAGTACTTC
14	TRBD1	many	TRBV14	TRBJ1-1	CASSQVDRVFEAFF	TGTGCCAGCAGCCAAGTCGACAGGGTGTTTGAAGCTTTCTTT
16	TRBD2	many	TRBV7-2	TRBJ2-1	CASSLAVAGGLAEQFF	TGTGCCAGCAGCTTAGCAGTAGCGGGGGGGCTCGCTGAGCAGTTCTTC
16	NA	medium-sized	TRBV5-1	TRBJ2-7	CASSLRRDGYSYEQYF	TGCGCCAGCAGCTTACGCCGGGACGGATACTCCTACGAGCAGTACTTC
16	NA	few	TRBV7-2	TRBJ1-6	CASSPTGTRDNSPLHF	TGTGCCAGCAGCCCGACCGGGACAAGGGACAATTCACCCCTCCACTTT
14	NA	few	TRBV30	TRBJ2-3	CAHRLSASTDTQYF	TGTGCTCACAGGCTTAGCGCTAGCACAGATACGCAGTATTTT
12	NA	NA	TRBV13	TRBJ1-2	CASSLGDTGYTF	TGTGCCAGCAGCTTAGGGGACACCGGCTACACCTTC
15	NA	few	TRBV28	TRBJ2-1	CASSQNPQIGGEQFF	TGTGCCAGCAGCCAAAACCCACAAATTGGCGGTGAGCAGTTCTTC
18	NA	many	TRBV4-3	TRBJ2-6	CASSRRWGGFSGANVLTF	TGCGCCAGCAGCCGCCGGTGGGGTGGGTTCTCTGGGGCCAACGTCCTGACTTTC
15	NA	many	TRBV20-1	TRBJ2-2	CSARSGSQVTGELFF	TGCAGTGCTCGCTCGGGGTCGCAGGTCACCGGGGAGCTGTTTTTT
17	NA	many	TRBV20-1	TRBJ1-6	CSVPTGPGGGSNSPLHF	TGCAGTGTTCCGACAGGTCCCGGGGGGGGTTCTAATTCACCCCTCCACTTT
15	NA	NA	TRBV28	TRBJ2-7	CASSSPRAGGVEQYF	TGTGCCAGCAGTTCCCCTAGGGCCGGAGGAGTCGAGCAGTACTTC
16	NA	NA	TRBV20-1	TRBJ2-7	CSASALSRESSYEQYF	TGCAGTGCTTCGGCCCTTAGCAGGGAAAGCTCCTACGAGCAGTACTTC
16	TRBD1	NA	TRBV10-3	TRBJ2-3	CATDSGTGYGADTQYF	TGTGCCACCGACTCCGGGACAGGGTATGGAGCAGATACGCAGTATTTT
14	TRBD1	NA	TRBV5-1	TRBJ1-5	CASSQQGGNQPQHF	TGCGCCAGCAGCCAACAGGGGGGAAATCAGCCCCAGCATTTT
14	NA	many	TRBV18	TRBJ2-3	CASSPIRDTDTQYF	TGTGCCAGCTCACCAATCAGGGACACAGATACGCAGTATTTT
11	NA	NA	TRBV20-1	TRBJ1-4	CSARVNEKLFF	TGCAGTGCTAGGGTTAATGAAAAACTGTTTTTT
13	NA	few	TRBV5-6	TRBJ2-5	CASSWDFQETQYF	TGTGCCAGCAGCTGGGACTTCCAAGAGACCCAGTACTTC
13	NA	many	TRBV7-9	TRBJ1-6	CASSPHYDSPLHF	TGTGCCAGCAGCCCACACTACGATTCACCCCTCCACTTT
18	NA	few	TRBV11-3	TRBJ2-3	CASSLGKAGLGSTDTQYF	TGTGCCAGCAGCTTAGGAAAAGCGGGCCTAGGTAGCACAGATACGCAGTATTTT
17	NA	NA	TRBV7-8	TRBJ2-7	CASSSLAGFMGSYEQYF	TGTGCCAGCAGCTCCCTCGCGGGGTTTATGGGTTCCTACGAGCAGTACTTC
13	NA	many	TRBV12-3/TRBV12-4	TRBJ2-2	CASSKDRTGELFF	TGTGCCAGCAGTAAGGACAGAACCGGGGAGCTGTTTTTT
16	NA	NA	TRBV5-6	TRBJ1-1	CASSLGWGGANTEAFF	TGTGCCAGCAGCTTGGGGTGGGGGGGCGCGAACACTGAAGCTTTCTTT
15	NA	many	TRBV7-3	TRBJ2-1	CASSLAFDGYNEQFF	TGTGCCAGCAGCTTAGCCTTCGACGGATACAATGAGCAGTTCTTC
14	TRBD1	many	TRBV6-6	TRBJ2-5	CASSLTGTRETQYF	TGTGCCAGCAGTCTGACAGGGACGAGGGAGACCCAGTACTTC
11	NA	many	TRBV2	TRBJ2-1	CASYRYNEQFF	TGTGCCAGCTACAGATACAATGAGCAGTTCTTC
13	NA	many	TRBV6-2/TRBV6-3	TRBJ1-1	CASSYSRNTEAFF	TGTGCCAGCAGTTACTCACGGAACACTGAAGCTTTCTTT
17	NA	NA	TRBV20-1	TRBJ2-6	CSASRGLGTTGANVLTF	TGCAGTGCTAGTCGGGGCCTAGGGACCACTGGGGCCAACGTCCTGACTTTC
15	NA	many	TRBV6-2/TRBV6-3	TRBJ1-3	CASSYASRSGNTIYF	TGTGCCAGCAGTTACGCCAGCCGCTCTGGAAACACCATATATTTT